Below, one T cell receptor (beta chain) is given with its context. This record belongs to a study of control samples from healthy donors and cancer patients. TCRdb's copy holds only in-frame clones and misses some; the assay was immunoSEQ multiplex PCR. In the table there are tens of thousands of clones, over 65% of which are singletons. CDR1 and CDR2 from the germline V gene are SGHRS and YFSETQ. The CDR3 has 16 amino acids. Trimming at V came to 8 bases and at J to 4 bases, leaving 11 bases not matched to a gene. This sequence originates from a man between 45 and 60 years old in good health. The chain uses TRBV5-1 and TRBJ2-3; TRBD2 aligns across 12 bases. The sample comprised blood. CDR3 sequence reads: CASALRTSGNPDTQYF. The DNA of the CDR3 is TGCGCCAGTGCACTCCGGACTAGCGGGAATCCAGATACGCAGTATTTT. Based on the CDR3 plus reference TRBV5-1 and TRBJ2-3, the full variable domain is KAGVTQTPRYLIKTRGQQVTLSCSPISGHRSVSWYQQTPGQGLQFLFEYFSETQRNKGNFPGRFSGRQFSNSRSEMNVSTLELGDSALYLCASALRTSGNPDTQYFGPGTRLTVL.